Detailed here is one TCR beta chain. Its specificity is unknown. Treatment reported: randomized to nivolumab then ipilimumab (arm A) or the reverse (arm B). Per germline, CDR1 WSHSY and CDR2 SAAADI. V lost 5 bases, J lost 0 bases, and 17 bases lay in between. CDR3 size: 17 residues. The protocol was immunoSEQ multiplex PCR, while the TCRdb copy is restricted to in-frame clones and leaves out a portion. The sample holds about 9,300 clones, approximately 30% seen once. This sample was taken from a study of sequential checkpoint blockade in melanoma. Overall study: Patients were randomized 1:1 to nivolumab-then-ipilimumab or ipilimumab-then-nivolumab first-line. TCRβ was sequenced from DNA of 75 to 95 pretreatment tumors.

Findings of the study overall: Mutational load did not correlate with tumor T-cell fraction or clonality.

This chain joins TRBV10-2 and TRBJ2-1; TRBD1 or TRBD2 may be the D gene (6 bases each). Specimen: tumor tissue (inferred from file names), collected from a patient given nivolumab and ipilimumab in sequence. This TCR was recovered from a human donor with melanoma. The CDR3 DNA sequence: TGCGCCAGCAGTTTCACGGGGGCCCTAAGCTCCTACAATGAGCAGTTCTTC. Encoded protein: CASSFTGALSSYNEQFF.